The next 29 T cell receptor beta chains were all read from a single sample in a study of PD-1 blockade in mismatch repair-deficient tumors. The assay was immunoSEQ multiplex PCR, and TCRdb's table has in-frame clones only and misses some. Of about 84,000 clones in the sample, over 70% are singletons; the top ten hold roughly 2.8%. The sequenced sample was peripheral blood, obtained 12 weeks after starting pembrolizumab. Source of these receptors: an adult with mismatch repair-deficient cancer.

This chain joins TRBV2 and TRBJ2-2; TRBD1 matches at 9 bases. The CDR3 extends over 15 amino acids. J lost 4 bases, V lost 4 bases, and 4 bases had no gene match. The germline V gene encodes CDR1 SNHLY and CDR2 FYNNEI. Here the CDR3 DNA reads TGTGCCAGCAGTGGGGACAGGGCGGGCACCGGGGAGCTGTTTTTT. It specifies CASSGDRAGTGELFF.

This chain joins TRBV7-6 and TRBJ2-5; D not certain. The J call is uncertain, as TRBJ2-7 better fits the DNA end. CDR3 length equals 12 residues. CDR1 SGHVS and CDR2 FNYEAQ come from the germline V gene. CDR3: CASSSTSYEQYF. Here the CDR3 DNA reads TGTGCCAGCAGCTCCACCTCCTACGAGCAGTACTTC.

The chain uses TRBV7-3 and TRBJ2-2; the D call may be TRBD1 or TRBD2 (6 bases each). The CDR3 contains 16 residues. With 9 bases removed from V and 6 bases from J, the gap between germline ends came to 23 bases. Germline V gene data show CDR1 as SGHTA and CDR2 as FQGTGA. Here the CDR3 DNA reads TGTGCCAGAGGGGGGCCTCAAATAGTCGGTGCCGGGGAGCTGTTTTTT. This sequence encodes CARGGPQIVGAGELFF.

The rearrangement joins TRBV9 to TRBJ2-1; 13 bases match TRBD2. CDR3 length equals 16 residues. Unmatched junction bases numbered 6, after V lost 0 bases and J lost 9 bases. Germline loops: CDR1 SGDLS, CDR2 YYNGEE. The CDR3 DNA follows: TGTGCCAGCAGCGTAGCAGGACTAGCGGGAGTCAGTGAGCAGTTCTTC. Amino acids: CASSVAGLAGVSEQFF. Drawing the rest from reference TRBV9 and TRBJ2-1, the complete variable domain is DSGVTQTPKHLITATGQRVTLRCSPRSGDLSVYWYQQSLDQGLQFLIQYYNGEERAKGNILERFSAQQFPDLHSELNLSSLELGDSALYFCASSVAGLAGVSEQFFGPGTRLTVL.

This sequence joins TRBV5-1 and TRBJ1-1; perhaps TRBD1 as D (5 bases). Trimming removed 1 base from V and 3 bases from J, with 7 bases in between. Per the germline V gene, CDR1 is SGHRS and CDR2 is YFSETQ. The CDR3 spans 13 residues. The CDR3 sequence: CASSLSRDTEAFF. In nucleotides, the CDR3 is TGCGCCAGCAGCTTGTCCAGGGACACTGAAGCTTTCTTT.

V is TRBV29-1 and J is TRBJ1-4, with TRBD1 matching 8 bases. V lost 3 bases to trimming and J lost 8 bases; unmatched junction nucleotides: 11. CDR1 SQVTM and CDR2 ANQGSEA come from the germline V gene. The CDR3 extends over 15 amino acids. The CDR3 reads CSVDFGTGTEEKLFF. The CDR3, as DNA: TGCAGCGTTGATTTTGGGACAGGTACGGAGGAAAAACTGTTTTTT.

J is TRBJ2-4 and V is TRBV13; D may be TRBD1 or TRBD2 (5 bases each). CDR1 and CDR2 (germline): PRHDT, FYEKMQ (reference sequence). Trimming removed 0 bases at V and 1 base at J, with 10 bases between. The CDR3 runs to 16 residues. This CDR3 is CASSLGEGFAKNIQYF. The CDR3 DNA is TGTGCCAGCAGCTTAGGTGAGGGGTTTGCCAAAAACATTCAGTACTTC.

The genes are TRBV6-1 and TRBJ1-5, with D unclear. From germline, CDR1 is MNHNS and CDR2 SASEGT. The CDR3 is made up of 13 amino acids. Trimming pared 0 bases from V and 4 bases from J, leaving 4 bases between. CDR3 region: CASSEAKNQPQHF. CDR3 DNA sequence: TGTGCCAGCAGTGAAGCCAAGAATCAGCCCCAGCATTTT.

V usage is TRBV5-1 and J usage is TRBJ1-4; D uncertain. The J call may be incorrect, as the DNA end agrees better with TRBJ2-2. CDR1 and CDR2 from the germline V gene are SGHRS and YFSETQ. The CDR3 runs to 15 residues. The CDR3 loop reads CASSLRTAQPRELFF. CDR3 DNA: TGCGCCAGCAGCTTGCGCACAGCGCAACCTAGGGAGCTGTTTTTT.

This clone was detected only once. The J gene is TRBJ2-1, the V gene TRBV5-1, with a weak D call TRBD1 (5 bases). Between the trimmed V and J ends, which lost 7 bases and 4 bases, there was a span of 9 bases. The CDR3 covers 12 residues. In germline, CDR1 is SGHRS, CDR2 YFSETQ. CDR3 nucleotide sequence: TGCGCCAGCGAAGACAGATACAATGAGCAGTTCTTC. Protein product: CASEDRYNEQFF.

The chain uses TRBV13 and TRBJ2-5; D is perhaps TRBD1 or TRBD2 (5 bases each). Germline V lookup: CDR1 PRHDT, CDR2 FYEKMQ (reference sequence). The CDR3 length is 14 residues. V lost 5 bases and J 0 bases, leaving 10 bases between the germline ends. The CDR3 DNA is TGTGCCAGCAGCCCGGGACCGAACCAAGAGACCCAGTACTTC. Its translation is CASSPGPNQETQYF.

The chain links TRBV28 to TRBJ1-1, with D possibly TRBD1 on 6 matching bases. CDR1 and CDR2 (germline): MDHEN, SYDVKM. The ends were cut back, 1 base at V and 5 bases at J, with 11 bases in the middle. The length of the CDR3 is 14 residues. The CDR3 coding sequence is TGTGCCAGCAGTTTATTAGGGGGTGGTACTGAAGCTTTCTTT. This sequence encodes CASSLLGGGTEAFF.

This rearrangement joins TRBV6-6 to TRBJ2-1; TRBD2 is a possible D gene (5 bases). Germline V gene data show CDR1 as MNHNY and CDR2 as SVGAGI (reference sequence). CDR3 length equals 14 residues. The CDR3 region has the DNA TGTGCTACCTCGGCACTAGGTGGGAACAATGAGCAGTTCTTC. It codes for CATSALGGNNEQFF.

This clone was counted a few times. The chain is built from TRBV10-3 and TRBJ1-1; the D is unclear. In germline, CDR1 is ENHRY, CDR2 SYGVKD. V was trimmed by 7 bases and J by 0 bases, leaving 9 bases between them. The CDR3 is 13 amino acids. The DNA for the CDR3 is TGTGCCATCAATGCAGTCATGAACACTGAAGCTTTCTTT. It is translated as CAINAVMNTEAFF.

This clone came up once. This chain joins TRBV19 and TRBJ2-2; 7 bases are shared with TRBD2. V lost 7 bases, J lost 4 bases, and 9 bases stayed unmatched. CDR1 is LNHDA, CDR2 SQIVND, per germline (reference sequence). The CDR3 covers 15 residues. CDR3 coding DNA: TGTGCCAGTAAGAAGCAGCGGGACGCCACCGGGGAGCTGTTTTTT. Translated: CASKKQRDATGELFF.

There are a few counts of this clone. V gene TRBV19 combines with J gene TRBJ2-1, with D perhaps TRBD2 (6 bases). With 2 bases removed from V and 10 bases from J, the gap between germline ends came to 15 bases. CDR3 length: 14 amino acids. Germline assignment: CDR1 LNHDA and CDR2 SQIVND (reference sequence). The CDR3 sequence: CASSIRRESGEQFF. The CDR3 region has the DNA TGTGCCAGTAGTATAAGGCGGGAAAGCGGAGAGCAGTTCTTC.

The chain has TRBV19 and TRBJ1-2; D not certain. Germline V lookup: CDR1 LNHDA, CDR2 SQIVND (reference sequence). The CDR3 consists of 15 residues. Trimming removed 3 bases at V and 1 base at J, with 12 bases between. In DNA, the CDR3 is TGTGCCAGTAGTATGAAAATCTCCAATAACTATGGCTACACCTTC. This sequence encodes CASSMKISNNYGYTF.

The rearrangement uses TRBV18 and TRBJ2-6, with TRBD2 matching 8 bases. Trimming took 1 base from V and 1 from J; bases not matched to a gene: 6. CDR3 length: 18 amino acids. Looked up from germline, CDR1 is KGHSH and CDR2 is LQKENI. The chain's CDR3 is CASSPRGSGGSGANVLTF. CDR3 in DNA: TGTGCCAGCTCACCACGAGGGAGCGGGGGTTCTGGGGCCAACGTCCTGACTTTC. Based on the CDR3 plus reference TRBV18 and TRBJ2-6, the full variable domain is NAGVMQNPRHLVRRRGQEARLRCSPMKGHSHVYWYRQLPEEGLKFMVYLQKENIIDESGMPKERFSAEFPKEGPSILRIQQVVRGDSAAYFCASSPRGSGGSGANVLTFGAGSRLTVL.

The chain has TRBV28 and TRBJ1-5; 7 bases agree with TRBD1. The germline gives CDR1 MDHEN, CDR2 SYDVKM. The V segment lost 7 bases and the J segment 3 bases; nucleotides outside the gene matches: 6. The CDR3 sequence is 14 residues long. The CDR3: CASIEEGANQPQHF. CDR3 sequence (DNA): TGTGCCAGCATCGAAGAGGGGGCCAATCAGCCCCAGCATTTT.

This clone was found once. The V gene is TRBV2, the J gene TRBJ2-2; D gene ambiguous. Germline values: CDR1 SNHLY, CDR2 FYNNEI. The CDR3 is 14 residues long. With 3 bases removed from V and 0 bases from J, the gap between germline ends came to 5 bases. The CDR3: CASSELANTGELFF. As DNA, the CDR3 is TGTGCCAGCAGTGAGTTGGCGAACACCGGGGAGCTGTTTTTT.

This clone has a count of ten or more. The rearrangement links TRBV27 to TRBJ2-1; no definite D call. The germline CDR1 and CDR2 sequences are MNHEY and SMNVEV (reference sequence). The CDR3 extends over 11 amino acids. V gave up 0 bases and J gave up 6 bases, with 0 bases separating them. As DNA, the CDR3 is TGTGCCAGCAGTTTATCCAATGAGCAGTTCTTC. Its translation: CASSLSNEQFF.

The rearrangement joins TRBV10-3 to TRBJ1-4; TRBD1 is a possible D gene (6 bases). Per the germline V gene, CDR1 is ENHRY and CDR2 is SYGVKD. V was shortened by 6 bases and J by 6 bases, with 14 bases between the two germline ends. This CDR3 comprises 14 residues. CDR3 residues: CAISPGQRYEKLFF. The CDR3 DNA reads TGTGCCATCAGCCCCGGACAGAGATATGAAAAACTGTTTTTT.

The chain employs TRBV19 and TRBJ1-1; D is unresolved. CDR3 length: 11 residues. Trimming pared 3 bases from V and 7 bases from J, leaving 6 bases between. Germline V gene lookup returns CDR1 LNHDA and CDR2 SQIVND (reference sequence). DNA of the CDR3: TGTGCCAGTAGTATCGGAAATGAAGCTTTCTTT. Amino acids: CASSIGNEAFF.

V gene TRBV21-1 combines with J gene TRBJ2-1; the DNA was not compared with TRBD2, the D call given in the table. TRBV21-1 is assigned pseudogene status. This CDR3 contains 16 residues. CDR3 DNA sequence: TGTGCCAGCAGCAAACCGGGACTAGCGGGAGTACGGGAGCAGTTCTTC. Protein product: CASSKPGLAGVREQFF.

The chain combines TRBV7-2 with TRBJ1-2, with D perhaps matching TRBD1 (5 bases). V lost 3 bases to trimming and J lost 6 bases, with 17 bases between them. Germline V gene sequence: CDR1 SGHTA, CDR2 FQGNSA. CDR3 length: 15 amino acids. The chain's CDR3 is CASSLGAGRGDGYTF. The CDR3 nucleotides read TGTGCCAGCAGCTTGGGAGCGGGCCGAGGGGATGGCTACACCTTC. The complete variable domain, with remaining parts taken from reference TRBV7-2 and TRBJ1-2, reads GAGVSQSPSNKVTEKGKDVELRCDPISGHTALYWYRQSLGQGLEFLIYFQGNSAPDKSGLPSDRFSAERTGGSVSTLTIQRTQQEDSAVYLCASSLGAGRGDGYTFGSGTRLTVV.

This chain connects TRBV7-3 to TRBJ2-5, with a possible D match to TRBD2 (6 bases). V lost 5 bases and J 7 bases, leaving 14 bases between the germline ends. CDR3 length: 13 residues. Germline CDR1 and CDR2: SGHTA and FQGTGA. As DNA, the CDR3 is TGTGCCAGCAGCCCGGACTACCCAGGGACCCAGTACTTC. Translating it yields CASSPDYPGTQYF.

The chain carries TRBV6-5 and TRBJ2-5, with a weak D call TRBD2 (6 bases). This CDR3 contains 14 residues. The V and J ends lost 5 bases and 4 bases respectively, with 14 bases between them. Germline V gene data show CDR1 as MNHEY and CDR2 as SVGAGI. This chain's CDR3 is CASSALDGRETQYF. The CDR3 DNA reads TGTGCCAGCAGTGCCCTCGACGGGAGAGAGACCCAGTACTTC.

The chain links TRBV5-1 to TRBJ2-1, with 9 bases lining up with TRBD2. The CDR3 length is 15 residues. CDR1 is SGHRS, CDR2 YFSETQ, per germline. The ends lost 4 bases at V and 4 bases at J; junction bases unmatched: 6. The CDR3 DNA reads TGCGCCAGCAGCCCGGGACTAGCTCAATACAATGAGCAGTTCTTC. Amino acid sequence: CASSPGLAQYNEQFF.

This clone has just one count. The chain carries TRBV9 and TRBJ2-2; unclear D gene. V was pared by 0 bases and J by 0 bases, with 6 bases between. CDR1 and CDR2 (germline): SGDLS, YYNGEE. The CDR3 contains 15 residues. CDR3: CASSVGSPNTGELFF. Here the CDR3 DNA reads TGTGCCAGCAGCGTAGGCAGTCCGAACACCGGGGAGCTGTTTTTT.